The 6 T cell receptor beta chains in this list originate from one sample, sequenced in a study of Tregs in tolerant kidney transplant recipients. The table came from immunoSEQ multiplex PCR; TCRdb's copy has only in-frame clones and leaves some out. This repertoire shows 85,000 to 95,000 clones, more than 90% found once; its top ten account for 4.7%. The source material was CD8+ T cells from blood. Receptor source: a human donor in good health.

V gene TRBV10-3 combines with J gene TRBJ1-1, with TRBD1 as a possible D gene (5 bases). Germline CDR1 is ENHRY and CDR2 is SYGVKD. The CDR3 is made up of 13 amino acids. Trimming shortened V by 8 bases and J by 4 bases, and 14 bases separated the two germline ends. CDR3 sequence (DNA): TGTGCCATCCGGGGAGGGGAAGGCACTGAAGCTTTCTTT. Its protein is CAIRGGEGTEAFF.

The V and J genes are TRBV27 and TRBJ1-1, with a weak D call TRBD1 (6 bases). This CDR3 spans 13 amino acids. Germline V lookup: CDR1 MNHEY, CDR2 SMNVEV (reference sequence). The V end was cut by 3 bases, the J end by 6 bases, with 11 bases between. CDR3 bases: TGTGCCAGCAGTTTCCACAGGGCTTCTGAAGCTTTCTTT. Translating gives CASSFHRASEAFF.

The genes are TRBV7-9 and TRBJ1-1, with D perhaps matching TRBD1 (5 bases). V was pared by 1 base and J by 7 bases, with 7 bases between. CDR1 and CDR2 from the germline V gene are SEHNR and FQNEAQ (reference sequence). CDR3 length: 12 amino acids. The CDR3 bases are TGTGCCAGCAGCTTAGGACAGCGTGAAGCTTTCTTT. As protein: CASSLGQREAFF.

The rearrangement joins TRBV15 to TRBJ2-7, with D possibly being TRBD1 (6 bases). V lost 2 bases and J 6 bases, leaving 23 bases between the germline ends. This CDR3 is 17 amino acids long. Per the germline V gene, CDR1 is LNHNV and CDR2 is YYDKDF (reference sequence). CDR3 loop: CATSRQGPGQRSAEQYF. DNA of the CDR3: TGTGCCACCAGCAGACAGGGGCCGGGACAAAGGAGCGCCGAGCAGTACTTC.

The rearrangement links TRBV10-2 to TRBJ2-7, with D possibly being TRBD2 (5 bases). Trimming pared 7 bases from V and 1 base from J, leaving 11 bases between. The germline gives CDR1 WSHSY, CDR2 SAAADI. The CDR3 sequence is 13 residues long. DNA of the CDR3: TGCGCCAGCACTTGGACGGGATCCTACGAGCAGTACTTC. It yields the protein CASTWTGSYEQYF.

This clone appeared a few times. The chain recombines TRBV9 with TRBJ1-2, with 9 bases lining up with TRBD1. This CDR3 has 14 residues. Per germline, CDR1 SGDLS and CDR2 YYNGEE. V shed 7 bases and J 7 bases; nucleotides not matched to a gene: 11. The CDR3 is CASADGGDRVGYTF. The CDR3 DNA reads TGTGCCAGCGCGGACGGCGGGGACAGGGTTGGCTACACCTTC.